The rows below give T cell receptor beta chains drawn from one sample of a study of T-cell reconstitution after alpha-beta-depleted transplantation in children. MiXCR, applied by TCRdb to the PCR reads, yields one record per CDR3 protein. This table holds over 90,000 distinct CDR3 sequences, under 7% found once. The starting material was PBMCs, mostly from graft donor cells, obtained 60 days after TCRalphabeta/CD19-depleted stem cell transplant. The receptor source for this set is a female patient aged 2 to 10 who had a stem cell transplant for Fanconi anemia, so the T cells may come from the graft donor. Each CDR3 is given without its conserved first and last residue. Fields, in order: V gene, J gene, CDR3 protein.

V: TRBV3-1
J: TRBJ2-7
CDR3: ASSHEKPYEQY

V: TRBV24-1
J: TRBJ2-5
CDR3: ATSDSSGSHQETQY

V: TRBV12-3/TRBV12-4
J: TRBJ2-3
CDR3: ASSSFTVDRGLDTQY

V: TRBV19
J: TRBJ1-2
CDR3: ASSITGLDYGYT

V: TRBV20-1
J: TRBJ2-3
CDR3: SADLTGRSHFNS

V: TRBV30
J: TRBJ2-7
CDR3: AWSAPTEGYEQY

V: TRBV19
J: TRBJ2-1
CDR3: ASSLGRVPSSYNEQF

V: TRBV30
J: TRBJ2-1
CDR3: AWETSSSSYNEQF

V: TRBV18
J: TRBJ2-2
CDR3: ASSFDRVAGELF

V: TRBV2
J: TRBJ2-3
CDR3: ASSKRGAGDTQY

V: TRBV4-2
J: TRBJ2-1
CDR3: ASSPGARANEQF

V: TRBV4-2
J: TRBJ2-7
CDR3: ASSQEGYFNYEQY